This TCR beta chain was found in a study of control samples from healthy donors and cancer patients. The CDR3 extends over 14 amino acids. V dropped 3 bases and J dropped 1 base, with 8 bases sitting between them. The germline CDR1 and CDR2 sequences are LNHDA and SQIVND (reference sequence). Clones were sequenced by immunoSEQ multiplex PCR, and TCRdb holds only the in-frame ones, with some missing. The sample has 140,000 to 150,000 clones; 91% are singletons. The chain carries TRBV19 and TRBJ2-3; D gene uncertain. This clonotype originated in a man aged 25-40 years in good health. Sequenced: blood. In DNA form, the CDR3 reads TGTGCCAGTAGTATCGGGCAACGCACAGATACGCAGTATTTT. Amino acids: CASSIGQRTDTQYF.